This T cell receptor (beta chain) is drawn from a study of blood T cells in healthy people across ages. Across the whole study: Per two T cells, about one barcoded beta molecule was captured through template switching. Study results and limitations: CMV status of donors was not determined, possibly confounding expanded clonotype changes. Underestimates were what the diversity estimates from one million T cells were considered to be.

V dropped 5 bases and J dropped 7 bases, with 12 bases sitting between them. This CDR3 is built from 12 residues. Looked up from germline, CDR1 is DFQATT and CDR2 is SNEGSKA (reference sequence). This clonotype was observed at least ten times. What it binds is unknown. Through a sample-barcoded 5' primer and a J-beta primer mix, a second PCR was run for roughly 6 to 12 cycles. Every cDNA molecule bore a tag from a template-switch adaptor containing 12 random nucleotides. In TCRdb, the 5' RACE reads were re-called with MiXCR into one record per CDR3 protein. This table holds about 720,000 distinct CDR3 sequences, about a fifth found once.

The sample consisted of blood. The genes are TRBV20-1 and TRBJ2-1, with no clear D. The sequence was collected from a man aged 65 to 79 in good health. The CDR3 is CSASPRENEQFF. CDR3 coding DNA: TGCAGTGCTTCCCCCCGTGAGAATGAGCAGTTCTTC.